This T cell receptor beta chain was sequenced during a study of blood T cell repertoires in COVID-19. Germline V gene lookup returns CDR1 MNHEY and CDR2 SVGAGI. V shed 9 bases, J shed 3 bases, and the junction held 4 bases outside the gene matches. This CDR3 has 13 residues. Using immunoSEQ multiplex PCR, the repertoire was profiled, and TCRdb retains in-frame clones only, with some absent. The sample has tens of thousands of clones; roughly 85% are singletons. The rearrangement links TRBV6-5 to TRBJ2-7, with 11 bases fitting TRBD1. This receptor was obtained from a man in his sixties with active or convalescent COVID-19. Sequenced input: peripheral blood. CDR3 sequence: CASADRGLYEQYF. The CDR3 coding sequence is TGTGCCAGTGCGGACAGGGGGCTCTACGAGCAGTACTTC.